Following are 29 T cell receptor beta chains from one sample sequenced in a study of vaccination and CD4 T cells after COVID-19. Noted treatment: approximately nine-day PBMC culture with coronavirus spike peptide pools or control peptides (ViraFEST assay). During the years 2011-2018, before the COVID-19 pandemic, the unexposed donor's CD4+ T cells were collected. The study sequenced cultured CD4+ T cell DNA using the Oncomine TCR Beta short-read assay. TCRdb ran MiXCR on the PCR reads and lists one entry per CDR3 protein. This sample carries around 5,000 distinct CDR3 sequences, 42% of them seen once, and the ten largest clones take less than 45%. Their cognate antigens are unknown. Sequencing input: CD4+ T cells from blood, cultured in vitro. All receptors derive from a human donor in good health.

The V gene is TRBV5-4, the J gene TRBJ1-2; 8 bases map to TRBD1. Germline CDR1 SGHNT, CDR2 YYREEE (reference sequence). This CDR3 has 14 residues. Trimming removed 0 bases from V and 10 bases from J; junction bases left unmatched: 8. As DNA, the CDR3 is TGTGCCAGCAGCTTGGCGGGACAGGTCTACTACTACACCTTC. It yields the protein CASSLAGQVYYYTF.

The rearrangement uses TRBV6-4 and TRBJ2-1; D is unclear. The ends were cut back, 6 bases at V and 6 bases at J, with 18 bases in the middle. CDR1 MRHNA and CDR2 SNTAGT come from the germline V gene. The CDR3 totals 15 residues. CDR3 sequence: CASSRFAGSGNEQFF. CDR3 DNA: TGTGCCAGCAGCCGCTTTGCCGGTAGTGGCAATGAGCAGTTCTTC.

This clonotype was seen a handful of times. DNA of the CDR3: TGCAGTGCCCCCCGCGGGACTCATCAAGAGACCCAGTACTTC. Translating it yields CSAPRGTHQETQYF. J is TRBJ2-5 and V is TRBV20-1, with D possibly being TRBD2 (6 bases). The CDR3 has 14 amino acids. CDR1 is DFQATT and CDR2 is SNEGSKA in the germline V gene (reference sequence). The ends were cut back, 6 bases at V and 2 bases at J, with 16 bases in the middle.

This sequence joins TRBV20-1 and TRBJ1-1; D is unclear. The CDR3 is 12 residues long. V lost 3 bases, J lost 2 bases, and 7 bases lay in between. CDR1 DFQATT and CDR2 SNEGSKA come from the germline V gene (reference sequence). CDR3 bases: TGCAGTGCTAGTAACGGTAACACTGAAGCTTTCTTT. Residues: CSASNGNTEAFF.

The chain is built from TRBV19 and TRBJ2-3; 9 bases are a match to TRBD2. The junction had 10 bases not matched to a gene; V was cut back by 0 bases and J by 6 bases. CDR1 is LNHDA and CDR2 is SQIVND in the germline V gene (reference sequence). The CDR3 has 17 amino acids. CDR3 sequence (DNA): TGTGCCAGTAGTATAGATTCTAGCGGGGCCTCGGGGGATACGCAGTATTTT. Encoded protein: CASSIDSSGASGDTQYF. Drawing the rest from reference TRBV19 and TRBJ2-3, the complete variable domain is DGGITQSPKYLFRKEGQNVTLSCEQNLNHDAMYWYRQDPGQGLRLIYYSQIVNDFQKGDIAEGYSVSREKKESFPLTVTSAQKNPTAFYLCASSIDSSGASGDTQYFGPGTRLTVL.

This rearrangement joins TRBV20-1 to TRBJ2-5, with no clear D. This CDR3 is built from 14 residues. In germline, CDR1 is DFQATT, CDR2 SNEGSKA (reference sequence). Trimming stripped 1 base from V and 4 bases from J, with 13 bases between. The CDR3 sequence is CSARVTEIGETQYF. CDR3 sequence (DNA): TGCAGTGCTAGAGTAACAGAGATTGGAGAGACCCAGTACTTC.

The chain recombines TRBV27 with TRBJ1-1, with a weak D call TRBD1 (6 bases). Trimming pared 5 bases from V and 5 bases from J, leaving 12 bases between. CDR1 is MNHEY and CDR2 is SMNVEV in the germline V gene (reference sequence). The CDR3 totals 13 residues. The CDR3: CASSPSGVTEAFF. CDR3 bases: TGTGCCAGCAGTCCCTCAGGGGTGACTGAAGCTTTCTTT.

The CDR3 sequence: CASSYGIGEHYGYTF. CDR3 coding DNA: TGTGCCAGCAGTTACGGGATAGGTGAACACTATGGCTACACCTTC. This chain connects TRBV6-2 or TRBV6-3 to TRBJ1-2, with unresolved D. V lost 2 bases, J lost 3 bases, and 13 bases lay in between. This CDR3 is built from 15 residues. Germline V gene sequence: CDR1 MNHEY, CDR2 SVGEGT.

J is TRBJ1-1 and V is TRBV6-5; D gene ambiguous. Per germline, CDR1 MNHEY and CDR2 SVGAGI. The CDR3 spans 13 residues. Trimming took off 2 bases at V and 3 bases at J, with 7 bases between the two ends. CDR3 nucleotide sequence: TGTGCCAGCAGTTACACAGAATACACTGAAGCTTTCTTT. Its translation: CASSYTEYTEAFF.

The chain carries TRBV12-3 or TRBV12-4 and TRBJ2-5; unclear D gene. CDR3 length equals 13 residues. V lost 1 base, J lost 5 bases, and 8 bases lay in between. CDR3 region: CASSLGLWETQYF. DNA for the CDR3: TGTGCCAGCAGTTTAGGATTATGGGAGACCCAGTACTTC.

The chain employs TRBV10-1 and TRBJ2-1, with D possibly being TRBD1 (5 bases). CDR3 length equals 13 residues. Germline V gene sequence: CDR1 WNHNN, CDR2 SYGVQD (reference sequence). The V end lost 4 bases, the J end lost 9 bases, and 13 bases lay between the germline ends. In DNA, the CDR3 is TGCGCCAGCAGTGGACAGTTCTTGGGTGAGCAGTTCTTC. The encoded protein is CASSGQFLGEQFF.

In its sample, this clonotype was seen a few times. The chain uses TRBV10-1 and TRBJ2-3; D is uncertain. CDR3 length equals 12 residues. Germline CDR1 and CDR2: WNHNN and SYGVQD (reference sequence). V was shortened by 6 bases and J by 0 bases, with 4 bases between the two germline ends. DNA for the CDR3: TGCGCCAGCAGCCTAAGCACAGATACGCAGTATTTT. This codes for CASSLSTDTQYF.

As regards this clonotype: One end of the junction is discordant with germline, which a read error may explain. The chain links TRBV7-7 to TRBJ2-7; D gene unclear. Germline V CDR1 and CDR2: SSHAT, FNYEAQ (reference sequence). There are 15 residues in the CDR3. The CDR3 loop is CASSPGPPRVYEQYF. CDR3 DNA sequence: TGTGCTAGCAGCCCCGGGCCCCCCAGAGTCTACGAGCAGTACTTC.

The rearrangement joins TRBV19 to TRBJ1-5; no clear D gene. Trimming took off 5 bases at V and 0 bases at J, with 11 bases between the two ends. The CDR3 consists of 15 residues. The germline CDR1 and CDR2 sequences are LNHDA and SQIVND (reference sequence). CDR3 protein: CASSLADYSNQPQHF. DNA of the CDR3: TGTGCCAGTAGTTTGGCAGACTATAGCAATCAGCCCCAGCATTTT.

This clonotype was recorded a few times. The chain carries TRBV20-1 and TRBJ1-2, with D maybe TRBD1 (5 bases). The CDR3 sequence is 16 residues long. Trimming pared 3 bases from V and 3 bases from J, leaving 20 bases between. Germline V CDR1 and CDR2: DFQATT, SNEGSKA (reference sequence). CDR3 sequence: CSASVVRGGDHYGYTF. Here the CDR3 DNA reads TGCAGTGCTAGTGTAGTCCGGGGAGGGGATCACTATGGCTACACCTTC.

The rearrangement links TRBV7-3 to TRBJ1-2; D is perhaps TRBD1 (6 bases). V lost 5 bases and J lost 7, with 14 bases in between. The length of the CDR3 is 13 residues. Germline V gives CDR1 SGHTA, CDR2 FQGTGA. The CDR3 loop is CASSPQGSGGYTF. In nucleotides, the CDR3 is TGTGCCAGCAGCCCGCAGGGGAGCGGTGGCTACACCTTC.

The V gene is TRBV7-9, the J gene TRBJ2-7, with D possibly TRBD1 on 5 matching bases. Germline CDR1 and CDR2: SEHNR and FQNEAQ (reference sequence). Trimming took 5 bases from V and 2 from J, leaving 7 bases between them. This CDR3 contains 12 residues. CDR3 region: CASSRQTYEQYF. In DNA form, the CDR3 reads TGTGCCAGCAGCCGACAGACCTACGAGCAGTACTTC.

The genes are TRBV12-3 or TRBV12-4 and TRBJ1-2, with 8 bases that match TRBD1. With V trimmed by 8 bases and J by 4 bases, 9 bases remained unmatched. The CDR3 has 14 residues. CDR3 sequence (DNA): TGTGCCAGCGGAAGGGAACAGGGGGTCTATGGCTACACCTTC. The encoded protein is CASGREQGVYGYTF.

The chain employs TRBV9 and TRBJ2-1; 7 bases agree with TRBD2. V trimming: 2 bases; J trimming: 4 bases; junction bases outside the gene matches: 3. Germline CDR1 and CDR2: SGDLS and YYNGEE. This CDR3 spans 14 amino acids. CDR3 protein: CASSVGGTYNEQFF. In nucleotides, the CDR3 is TGTGCCAGCAGCGTCGGGGGGACTTACAATGAGCAGTTCTTC.

Only a few counts were recorded for this clonotype. The chain joins TRBV12-3 or TRBV12-4 to TRBJ1-2, with D perhaps TRBD1 (6 bases). V dropped 6 bases and J dropped 2 bases, with 16 bases sitting between them. The CDR3 runs to 15 residues. The CDR3 sequence: CASSPDLTGNYGYTF. CDR3 nucleotides: TGTGCCAGCAGCCCCGACCTGACAGGCAACTATGGCTACACCTTC.

Sample share makes this clonotype medium-sized. V usage is TRBV20-1 and J usage is TRBJ1-1; no clear D gene. Trimming took off 5 bases at V and 3 bases at J, with 10 bases between the two ends. This CDR3 has 12 residues. CDR1 and CDR2 (germline): DFQATT, SNEGSKA (reference sequence). CDR3 loop: CSAPAWYTEAFF. CDR3 sequence (DNA): TGCAGTGCTCCCGCGTGGTACACTGAAGCTTTCTTT.

This clonotype has just one count. The chain carries TRBV7-2 and TRBJ1-5; D gene unclear. In germline, CDR1 is SGHTA, CDR2 FQGNSA. Trimming pared 3 bases from V and 0 bases from J, leaving 9 bases between. The CDR3 spans 15 residues. The CDR3 loop reads CASSLARYSNQPQHF. Here the CDR3 DNA reads TGTGCCAGCAGCTTGGCGAGGTATAGCAATCAGCCCCAGCATTTT.

This clonotype was recorded a few times. The chain has TRBV6-1 and TRBJ2-7, with a possible D match to TRBD2 (5 bases). Germline V lookup: CDR1 MNHNS, CDR2 SASEGT. This CDR3 contains 12 residues. Trimming took 6 bases from V and 3 from J, leaving 9 bases between them. The CDR3 DNA sequence: TGTGCCAGCAGCCTCGACTACTACGAGCAGTACTTC. It yields the protein CASSLDYYEQYF.

This clonotype showed up just a few times. The chain links TRBV7-9 to TRBJ2-6; D call uncertain. From germline, CDR1 is SEHNR and CDR2 FQNEAQ (reference sequence). V lost 1 base, J lost 0 bases, and 7 bases lay in between. This CDR3 comprises 16 residues. CDR3 protein: CASSLGDNSGANVLTF. For the CDR3, the DNA is TGTGCCAGCAGCTTAGGAGACAACTCTGGGGCCAACGTCCTGACTTTC.

This clonotype appeared a single time. The chain has TRBV20-1 and TRBJ2-7, with a possible D match to TRBD2 (6 bases). Trimming shortened V by 1 base and J by 3 bases, and 13 bases separated the two germline ends. The germline CDR1 and CDR2 sequences are DFQATT and SNEGSKA (reference sequence). CDR3 size: 14 residues. The CDR3: CSARVPGLNYEQYF. The DNA of the CDR3 is TGCAGTGCTAGAGTACCGGGACTCAACTACGAGCAGTACTTC.

This clonotype was detected only a few times. The chain employs TRBV5-4 and TRBJ1-5; possible D gene TRBD1, 6 bases. The CDR3 consists of 15 residues. In germline, CDR1 is SGHNT, CDR2 YYREEE (reference sequence). Trimming took off 0 bases at V and 5 bases at J, with 12 bases between the two ends. The CDR3 here is CASSLAPGADQPQHF. In DNA form, the CDR3 reads TGTGCCAGCAGCTTGGCCCCGGGGGCGGATCAGCCCCAGCATTTT.

V and J are TRBV30 and TRBJ1-2; no reliable D call. The CDR3 spans 15 residues. Germline CDR1 GTSNPN, CDR2 SVGIG (reference sequence). V was pared by 4 bases and J by 5 bases, with 20 bases between. Here the CDR3 DNA reads TGTGCCTGGACAACGATCCGACGAGGGTTATATGGCTACACCTTC. Encoded protein: CAWTTIRRGLYGYTF.

The chain employs TRBV27 and TRBJ1-2; TRBD1 aligns across 10 bases. J gave up 4 bases and V 3 bases, and 5 bases lay outside the gene matches. There are 15 residues in the CDR3. Germline CDR1 MNHEY, CDR2 SMNVEV (reference sequence). In DNA form, the CDR3 reads TGTGCCAGCAGTTTCACGACAGGGGGCAGCTATGGCTACACCTTC. It specifies CASSFTTGGSYGYTF.

V usage is TRBV5-4 and J usage is TRBJ2-3; 8 nucleotides align to TRBD2. After removal of 4 bases from V and 1 base from J, the junction contained 5 bases not matched to a gene. The germline gives CDR1 SGHNT, CDR2 YYREEE (reference sequence). CDR3 length equals 15 residues. The CDR3 sequence: CASSPQLAGTDTQYF. Here the CDR3 DNA reads TGTGCCAGCAGCCCACAACTAGCGGGCACAGATACGCAGTATTTT.